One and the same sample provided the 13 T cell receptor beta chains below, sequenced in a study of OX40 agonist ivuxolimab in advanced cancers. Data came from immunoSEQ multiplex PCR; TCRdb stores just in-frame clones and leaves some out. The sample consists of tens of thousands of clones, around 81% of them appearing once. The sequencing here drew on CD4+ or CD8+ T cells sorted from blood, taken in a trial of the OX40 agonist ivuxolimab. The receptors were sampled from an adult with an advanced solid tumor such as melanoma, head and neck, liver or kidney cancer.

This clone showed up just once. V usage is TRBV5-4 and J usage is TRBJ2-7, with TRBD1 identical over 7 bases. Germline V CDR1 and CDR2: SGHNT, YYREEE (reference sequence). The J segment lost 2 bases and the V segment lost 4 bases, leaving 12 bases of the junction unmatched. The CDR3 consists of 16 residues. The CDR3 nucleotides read TGTGCCAGCAGCACACAGACCGGGACAGCCCCCTACGAGCAGTACTTC. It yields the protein CASSTQTGTAPYEQYF.

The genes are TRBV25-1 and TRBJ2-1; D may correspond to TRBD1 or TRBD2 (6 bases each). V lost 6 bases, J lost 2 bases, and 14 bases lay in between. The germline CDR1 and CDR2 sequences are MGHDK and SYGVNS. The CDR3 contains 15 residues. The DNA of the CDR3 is TGTGCCAGCAGCCGGGGGAGGACAGCCTACAATGAGCAGTTCTTC. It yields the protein CASSRGRTAYNEQFF.

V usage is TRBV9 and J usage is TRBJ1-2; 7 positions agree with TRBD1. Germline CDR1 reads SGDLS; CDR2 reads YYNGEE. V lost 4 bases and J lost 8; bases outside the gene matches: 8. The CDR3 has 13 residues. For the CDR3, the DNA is TGTGCCAGCAGCCCACGACAGGGACTCGGCTACACCTTC. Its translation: CASSPRQGLGYTF.

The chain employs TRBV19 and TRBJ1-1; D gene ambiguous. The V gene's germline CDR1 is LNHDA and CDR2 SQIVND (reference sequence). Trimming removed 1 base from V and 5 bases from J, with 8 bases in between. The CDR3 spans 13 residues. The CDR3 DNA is TGTGCCAGTAGTATAGTCGCGAGTACTGAAGCTTTCTTT. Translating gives CASSIVASTEAFF.

The CDR3 nucleotides are TGTGCCAGCAGCTTAGCGGCAAGAATAAGCACAGATACGCAGTATTTT. Its translation: CASSLAARISTDTQYF. The chain links TRBV11-2 to TRBJ2-3; D unresolved. V dropped 1 base and J dropped 0 bases, with 11 bases sitting between them. The germline gives CDR1 SGHAT, CDR2 FQNNGV. The CDR3 totals 16 residues.

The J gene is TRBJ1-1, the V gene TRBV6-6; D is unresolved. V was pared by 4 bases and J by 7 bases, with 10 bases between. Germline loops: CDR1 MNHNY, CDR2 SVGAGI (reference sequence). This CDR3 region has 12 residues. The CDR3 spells CASSSREGEAFF. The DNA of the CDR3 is TGTGCCAGCAGTTCCCGGGAGGGTGAAGCTTTCTTT.

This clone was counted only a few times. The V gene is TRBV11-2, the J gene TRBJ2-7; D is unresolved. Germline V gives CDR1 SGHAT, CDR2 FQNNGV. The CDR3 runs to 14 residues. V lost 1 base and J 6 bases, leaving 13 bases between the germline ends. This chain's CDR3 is CASSLAFRVSEQYF. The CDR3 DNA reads TGTGCCAGCAGCTTAGCGTTTAGGGTGTCCGAGCAGTACTTC.

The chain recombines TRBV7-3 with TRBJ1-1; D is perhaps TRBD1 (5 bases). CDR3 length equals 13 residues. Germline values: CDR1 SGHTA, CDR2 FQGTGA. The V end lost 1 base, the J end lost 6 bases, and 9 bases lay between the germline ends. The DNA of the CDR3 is TGTGCCAGCAGCTTAAGTCAGGGCGCTGAAGCTTTCTTT. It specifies CASSLSQGAEAFF.

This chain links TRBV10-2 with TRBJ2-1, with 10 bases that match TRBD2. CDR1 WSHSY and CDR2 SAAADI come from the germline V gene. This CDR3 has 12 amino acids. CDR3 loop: CAASGRANEQFF. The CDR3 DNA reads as TGCGCAGCGAGCGGGAGGGCCAATGAGCAGTTCTTC.

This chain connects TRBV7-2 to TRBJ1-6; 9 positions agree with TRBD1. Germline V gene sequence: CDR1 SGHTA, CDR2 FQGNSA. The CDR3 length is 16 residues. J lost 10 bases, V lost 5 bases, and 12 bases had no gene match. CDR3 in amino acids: CASSPRRGQGRSPLHF. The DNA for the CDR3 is TGTGCCAGCAGCCCTCGCCGTGGACAGGGGAGGTCACCCCTCCACTTT.

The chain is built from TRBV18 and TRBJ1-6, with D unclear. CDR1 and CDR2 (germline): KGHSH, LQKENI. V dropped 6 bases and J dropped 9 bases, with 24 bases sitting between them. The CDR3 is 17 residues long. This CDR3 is CASSPSANLRQSSPLHF. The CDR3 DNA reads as TGTGCCAGCTCCCCCTCGGCTAATCTCCGGCAAAGTTCACCCCTCCACTTT.

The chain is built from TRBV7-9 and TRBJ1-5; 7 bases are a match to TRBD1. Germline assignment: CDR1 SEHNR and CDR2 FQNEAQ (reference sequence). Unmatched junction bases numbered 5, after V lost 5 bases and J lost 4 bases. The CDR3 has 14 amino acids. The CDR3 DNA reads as TGTGCCAGCAGCCCGACAGGGCTTAATCAGCCCCAGCATTTT. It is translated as CASSPTGLNQPQHF.

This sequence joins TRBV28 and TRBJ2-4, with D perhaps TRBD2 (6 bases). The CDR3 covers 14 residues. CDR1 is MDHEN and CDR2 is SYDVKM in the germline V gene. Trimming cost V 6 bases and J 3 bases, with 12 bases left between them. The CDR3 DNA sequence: TGTGCCAGCAGGGCTACCGGGGGCAAAAACATTCAGTACTTC. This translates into CASRATGGKNIQYF. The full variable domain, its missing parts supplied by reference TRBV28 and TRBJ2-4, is DVKVTQSSRYLVKRTGEKVFLECVQDMDHENMFWYRQDPGLGLRLIYFSYDVKMKEKGDIPEGYSVSREKKERFSLILESASTNQTSMYLCASRATGGKNIQYFGAGTRLSVL.